The clone carrying this T cell receptor (beta chain) was seen only once. These data belong to a study of blood T cell repertoires in COVID-19. For the study at large: Nucleic acid was either cDNA or gDNA, and it came from T cells, B-cell-depleted T cells, or PBMCs.

Some clones are missing from TCRdb's copy, which holds only in-frame ones; the method was immunoSEQ multiplex PCR. This table holds under 200,000 clones, approximately 81% found once. The CDR3 has 16 amino acids. The junction had 10 bases not matched to a gene; V was cut back by 0 bases and J by 8 bases. The germline gives CDR1 SGHTA, CDR2 FQGNSA. The clonotype comes from a man between 18 and 29 years old with active or convalescent COVID-19. This chain uses TRBV7-2 with TRBJ2-1; 7 bases line up with TRBD2. The specimen sequenced was peripheral blood. In DNA, the CDR3 is TGTGCCAGCAGCTTAGCCGCGGGGGACCCCCGGGATGAGCAGTTCTTC. Encoded protein: CASSLAAGDPRDEQFF.